The 32 T cell receptor beta chains below all came from one sample that was sequenced in a study of cytomegalovirus exposure and HLA in healthy donors. 60 Vbeta and 13 Jbeta primers were used in PCR. TCRdb's table, derived via immunoSEQ multiplex PCR, lists solely in-frame clones and lacks some. The sample contains more than 150,000 clones, roughly three quarters of which appear only once. Sequencing was performed on PBMCs. These receptors all come from a young woman in good health and CMV-seropositive.

The V gene is TRBV2, the J gene TRBJ1-5; no reliable D call. Germline V gives CDR1 SNHLY, CDR2 FYNNEI. The CDR3 extends over 14 amino acids. V shed 4 bases and J shed 7 bases, with 14 bases lying between them. Here the CDR3 DNA reads TGTGCCAGCAGTGGGCAGGTCTCCGGACAGCCCCAGCATTTT. Translation gives CASSGQVSGQPQHF.

The chain couples TRBV7-2 to TRBJ2-5, with 13 bases that match TRBD2. Per the germline V gene, CDR1 is SGHTA and CDR2 is FQGNSA. The CDR3 loop spans 14 amino acids. After removal of 4 bases from V and 6 bases from J, the junction contained 2 bases not matched to a gene. The CDR3 DNA reads TGTGCCAGCAGCTCGACTAGCGGGGGGAAGACCCAGTACTTC. Its protein product is CASSSTSGGKTQYF.

Only one count was recorded for this clone. The genes are TRBV13 and TRBJ2-1; a possible D gene is TRBD2 (7 bases). The CDR3 length is 12 residues. Trimming left V 5 bases short and J 9 bases short, with 11 bases between. Germline CDR1 is PRHDT and CDR2 is FYEKMQ (reference sequence). CDR3: CASSPRGAEQFF. Written as DNA, the CDR3 is TGTGCCAGCAGCCCCCGGGGGGCTGAGCAGTTCTTC.

The genes are TRBV11-3 and TRBJ2-2; 9 nucleotides agree with TRBD1. CDR3 length: 16 residues. The V gene end was trimmed by 5 bases and the J gene end by 1 base; junction bases not matched to a gene: 5. CDR1 is SGHNT, CDR2 YENEEA, per germline. CDR3 bases: TGTGCCAGCAGCCGAAGGGACAGGGTGAACACCGGGGAGCTGTTTTTT. Protein sequence: CASSRRDRVNTGELFF.

This chain connects TRBV5-1 to TRBJ1-5; D call uncertain. CDR1 SGHRS and CDR2 YFSETQ come from the germline V gene. V was cut by 1 base and J by 3 bases, with 11 bases left in between. This CDR3 contains 15 residues. The CDR3 DNA reads TGCGCCAGCAGCTTGTTACCCAACAACAATCAGCCCCAGCATTTT. Amino acid sequence: CASSLLPNNNQPQHF.

This chain joins TRBV27 and TRBJ2-7; 9 bases line up with TRBD1. Unmatched junction bases numbered 5, after V lost 4 bases and J lost 4 bases. Germline V gene sequence: CDR1 MNHEY, CDR2 SMNVEV (reference sequence). The CDR3 extends over 14 amino acids. The CDR3 loop is CASSSTGGGYEQYF. CDR3 DNA: TGTGCCAGCAGTTCCACAGGGGGCGGGTACGAGCAGTACTTC.

The chain joins TRBV5-1 to TRBJ2-1; a possible D gene is TRBD1 (6 bases). Trimming took off 3 bases at V and 8 bases at J, with 18 bases between the two ends. The germline CDR1 and CDR2 sequences are SGHRS and YFSETQ. The CDR3 has 15 amino acids. The CDR3 DNA is TGCGCCAGCAGCTACCAGGGGACGCCCGAGGATGAGCAGTTCTTC. Its translation is CASSYQGTPEDEQFF.

CDR3 bases: TGTGCCAGCAGCCGGGGACTTCAAGAGACCCAGTACTTC. Protein sequence: CASSRGLQETQYF. This sequence joins TRBV11-1 and TRBJ2-5; perhaps TRBD2 as D (6 bases). CDR1 and CDR2 (germline): SGHAT, FQDESV (reference sequence). Trimming stripped 5 bases from V and 2 bases from J, with 9 bases between. The CDR3 covers 13 residues.

DNA for the CDR3: TGTGCCAGCAGCACCGGGGCAGATACGCAGTATTTT. The encoded protein is CASSTGADTQYF. The V call is TRBV9, the J call TRBJ2-3, with D tentatively TRBD2 (5 bases). Trimming stripped 4 bases from V and 4 bases from J, with 7 bases between. Germline CDR1 reads SGDLS; CDR2 reads YYNGEE. This CDR3 is built from 12 residues.

The gene calls are TRBV28 and TRBJ2-1, with a possible D match to TRBD2 (5 bases). The CDR3 is made up of 15 amino acids. The V gene's germline CDR1 is MDHEN and CDR2 SYDVKM. The V gene lost 6 bases and the J gene lost 0 bases, with 12 bases spanning the gap. In DNA form, the CDR3 reads TGTGCCAGCAGAGGACTGCTAAGCTCCTACAATGAGCAGTTCTTC. Its translation is CASRGLLSSYNEQFF.

This clone was counted between two and nine times. This rearrangement joins TRBV7-2 to TRBJ2-7, with TRBD1 matching 7 bases. V shed 6 bases, J shed 2 bases, and the junction held 10 bases outside the gene matches. This CDR3 spans 15 amino acids. Per the germline V gene, CDR1 is SGHTA and CDR2 is FQGNSA. The CDR3 sequence: CASRLPDRPPYEQYF. CDR3 coding DNA: TGTGCCAGCAGACTACCGGACAGGCCCCCCTACGAGCAGTACTTC.

J is TRBJ2-3 and V is TRBV10-3; TRBD2 matches 10 bases. CDR1 and CDR2 (germline): ENHRY, SYGVKD. The CDR3 consists of 14 residues. V shed 10 bases, J shed 2 bases, and the junction held 6 bases outside the gene matches. CDR3 bases: TGTGCCACCTATAGCGGGGGGCACACAGATACGCAGTATTTT. Protein sequence: CATYSGGHTDTQYF.

The chain couples TRBV27 to TRBJ2-2, with D perhaps TRBD2 (7 bases). The CDR3 is 15 amino acids. Trimming cost V 4 bases and J 4 bases, with 13 bases left between them. The V gene's germline CDR1 is MNHEY and CDR2 SMNVEV (reference sequence). CDR3 in amino acids: CASSWRGQSTGELFF. CDR3 coding DNA: TGTGCCAGCAGTTGGCGGGGGCAGAGCACCGGGGAGCTGTTTTTT.

The rearrangement links TRBV5-1 to TRBJ2-7, with 8 bases matching TRBD1. V dropped 4 bases and J dropped 2; count of bases not matched to a gene: 5. Per germline, CDR1 SGHRS and CDR2 YFSETQ. The CDR3 spans 14 residues. Here the CDR3 reads CASSTGTGPYEQYF. As DNA, the CDR3 is TGCGCCAGCAGCACCGGGACAGGACCCTACGAGCAGTACTTC.

This clone has a single count. This chain uses TRBV4-1 with TRBJ1-6; D might be TRBD1 (5 bases). The V end lost 0 bases, the J end lost 3 bases, and 12 bases lay between the germline ends. Per germline, CDR1 MGHRA and CDR2 YSYEKL. This CDR3 spans 17 amino acids. The CDR3 spells CASSQDRVPLYNSPLHF. The CDR3 DNA follows: TGCGCCAGCAGCCAAGACAGGGTACCCCTCTATAATTCACCCCTCCACTTT.

The chain recombines TRBV2 with TRBJ1-5; a weak D match, TRBD1 (5 bases). The CDR3 totals 14 residues. V lost 2 bases to trimming and J lost 3 bases, with 8 bases between them. Germline lookup yields CDR1 SNHLY and CDR2 FYNNEI. The CDR3 loop reads CASSEPGPNQPQHF. CDR3 DNA sequence: TGTGCCAGCAGTGAACCAGGGCCCAATCAGCCCCAGCATTTT.

V gene TRBV6-6 combines with J gene TRBJ2-4; the D is unclear. Germline CDR1 MNHNY, CDR2 SVGAGI (reference sequence). CDR3 length equals 15 residues. V lost 5 bases and J lost 0, with 11 bases in between. The DNA for the CDR3 is TGTGCCAGCAGTACCTCTGGCGGAGCCAAAAACATTCAGTACTTC. Its protein product is CASSTSGGAKNIQYF.

The table lists this clone with a count of one. The chain employs TRBV6-1 and TRBJ2-7, with a weak D call TRBD2 (5 bases). V was pared by 7 bases and J by 9 bases, with 10 bases between. CDR1 and CDR2 (germline): MNHNS, SASEGT. This CDR3 region has 10 residues. The chain's CDR3 is CASTNGGQYF. Written as DNA, the CDR3 is TGTGCCAGCACGAACGGAGGGCAGTACTTC.

The chain couples TRBV7-9 to TRBJ1-3; 12 bases are a match to TRBD1. V gave up 2 bases and J gave up 0 bases; unmatched junction bases: 5. There are 18 residues in the CDR3. Germline V gene data show CDR1 as SEHNR and CDR2 as FQNEAQ (reference sequence). In DNA, the CDR3 is TGTGCCAGCAGCTTATGGGACAGGGGGCGCGACTCTGGAAACACCATATATTTT. It translates to CASSLWDRGRDSGNTIYF.

The chain links TRBV2 to TRBJ2-7; the D gene is possibly TRBD1 (6 bases). V was cut by 8 bases and J by 7 bases, with 18 bases left in between. Germline CDR1 reads SNHLY; CDR2 reads FYNNEI. The CDR3 consists of 13 residues. In nucleotides, the CDR3 is TGTGCCAGCGCCGGGACATATACCTCTGAGCAGTACTTC. Amino acids: CASAGTYTSEQYF.

The chain couples TRBV5-3 to TRBJ1-3; perhaps TRBD1 as D (6 bases). TRBV5-3 is identified as an open reading frame with a role that is uncertain. V dropped 4 bases and J dropped 4 bases, with 30 bases sitting between them. The CDR3 spans 20 residues. CDR3 nucleotides: TGTGCCAGAAGCCAGGCCTTAAGTCTGAGGGGGGGGAGGCGAGGAAACACCATATATTTT. This encodes CARSQALSLRGGRRGNTIYF.

The rearrangement links TRBV5-1 to TRBJ2-7; D is ambiguous. This CDR3 has 13 amino acids. V dropped 4 bases and J dropped 1 base, with 9 bases sitting between them. Germline CDR1 and CDR2: SGHRS and YFSETQ. In nucleotides, the CDR3 is TGCGCCAGCAGCACCCGGGTTTCCTACGAGCAGTACTTC. Its translation is CASSTRVSYEQYF.

The chain is built from TRBV6-6 and TRBJ2-2, with 8 bases fitting TRBD1. J was trimmed by 6 bases and V by 2 bases; bases with no gene match: 8. This CDR3 has 16 residues. Per the germline V gene, CDR1 is MNHNY and CDR2 is SVGAGI (reference sequence). The CDR3 here is CASSYIIQGASGELFF. CDR3 DNA sequence: TGTGCCAGCAGTTACATTATCCAGGGGGCTTCCGGGGAGCTGTTTTTT.

This chain joins TRBV11-2 and TRBJ2-5; 11 bases fit TRBD2. The CDR3 loop spans 18 amino acids. Losses at the gene ends were 5 bases for V and 2 bases for J; bases not matched to a gene: 13. CDR1 is SGHAT and CDR2 is FQNNGV in the germline V gene. The CDR3 sequence is CASSIEDSGGAVQETQYF. CDR3 nucleotides: TGTGCCAGCAGCATCGAGGATAGCGGGGGGGCAGTTCAAGAGACCCAGTACTTC.

This chain uses TRBV4-2 with TRBJ1-3; D is undetermined. V was clipped by 0 bases and J by 9 bases, with 12 bases between them. Germline CDR1 and CDR2: LGHNA and YNFKEQ. This CDR3 has 14 amino acids. The CDR3 here is CASSQEKARGTIYF. In DNA, the CDR3 is TGTGCCAGCAGCCAAGAGAAGGCCCGAGGCACCATATATTTT.

The rearrangement uses TRBV28 and TRBJ1-6; 7 nucleotides match TRBD1. V lost 6 bases to trimming and J lost 3 bases; unmatched junction nucleotides: 5. Germline CDR1 MDHEN, CDR2 SYDVKM. The CDR3 runs to 15 residues. CDR3 sequence reads: CASRYRDSYNSPLHF. The CDR3 DNA reads as TGTGCCAGCAGGTACCGGGACAGCTATAATTCACCCCTCCACTTT.

J is TRBJ2-7 and V is TRBV28; D remains ambiguous. The V gene's germline CDR1 is MDHEN and CDR2 SYDVKM. V dropped 6 bases and J dropped 0 bases, with 15 bases sitting between them. The CDR3 loop spans 15 amino acids. Here the CDR3 reads CASSLIEASSYEQYF. The CDR3 DNA reads as TGTGCCAGCAGCTTAATAGAGGCCAGCTCCTACGAGCAGTACTTC.

This chain links TRBV4-3 with TRBJ2-2; tentative D call: TRBD2 (6 bases). The CDR3 is made up of 12 amino acids. Germline V gives CDR1 LGHNA, CDR2 YSLEER. Between the trimmed V and J ends, which lost 4 bases and 9 bases, there was a span of 9 bases. As DNA, the CDR3 is TGCGCCAGCAGCCTCCGGGGGAGGGAGCTGTTTTTT. Translated, it gives CASSLRGRELFF.

The V and J genes are TRBV10-3 and TRBJ2-1, with 13 bases identical to TRBD2. This CDR3 region has 16 residues. CDR1 and CDR2 from the germline V gene are ENHRY and SYGVKD. J lost 0 bases, V lost 6 bases, and 2 bases had no gene match. The CDR3 region is CAIRGLAGSSYNEQFF. The CDR3 nucleotides read TGTGCCATCAGGGGACTAGCGGGGAGCTCCTACAATGAGCAGTTCTTC.

This clone was recorded once. V and J are TRBV28 and TRBJ1-5; no firm D call. Germline V gene lookup returns CDR1 MDHEN and CDR2 SYDVKM. There are 16 residues in the CDR3. Trimming removed 3 bases at V and 0 bases at J, with 12 bases between. The CDR3 loop is CASSFLYADSNQPQHF. CDR3 coding DNA: TGTGCCAGCAGTTTCCTCTACGCGGATAGCAATCAGCCCCAGCATTTT.

This clone was found a few times. This chain links TRBV7-3 with TRBJ2-1; 13 nucleotides align to TRBD2. CDR3 length: 22 residues. Germline CDR1 reads SGHTA; CDR2 reads FQGTGA. The J segment lost 2 bases and the V segment lost 5 bases, leaving 21 bases of the junction unmatched. CDR3 DNA sequence: TGTGCCAGCAGCCCCATCGGCACTAGCGGGGGGGTCACCCGTCCAACCTACAATGAGCAGTTCTTC. It yields the protein CASSPIGTSGGVTRPTYNEQFF.

This clone has only a few counts. This specimen includes other DNA sequences encoding the same CDR3. This chain links TRBV30 with TRBJ2-5, with 8 positions matching TRBD1. CDR1 and CDR2 from the germline V gene are GTSNPN and SVGIG (reference sequence). Germline trimming cut 4 bases from V and 5 bases from J; bases unmatched to any gene: 3. The CDR3 contains 12 residues. The CDR3 nucleotides read TGTGCCTGGACCAGGGGGCGGGAGACCCAGTACTTC. Translation: CAWTRGRETQYF.